The 22 T cell receptor beta chains given below trace back to one sample, sequenced in a study of blood T cell repertoires in COVID-19. The method was immunoSEQ multiplex PCR; TCRdb's version includes in-frame clones alone and lacks a portion of them. The sample lists 200,000 to 250,000 clones, around 82% occurring once. Sample: peripheral blood. The receptor source for this set is a man aged 45-65 years with active or convalescent COVID-19.

This chain links TRBV2 with TRBJ1-1; perhaps TRBD1 as D (5 bases). This CDR3 is 13 amino acids long. Trimming pared 8 bases from V and 6 bases from J, leaving 16 bases between. Germline loops: CDR1 SNHLY, CDR2 FYNNEI. CDR3 residues: CASGSGWGAEAFF. CDR3 nucleotides: TGTGCCAGCGGGTCAGGGTGGGGTGCTGAAGCTTTCTTT.

V and J are TRBV2 and TRBJ2-5; D unresolved. Between the trimmed V and J ends, which lost 8 bases and 2 bases, there was a span of 9 bases. The CDR3 contains 12 residues. Per germline, CDR1 SNHLY and CDR2 FYNNEI. The CDR3 bases are TGTGCCAGCGGCAACAAACAAGAGACCCAGTACTTC. It codes for CASGNKQETQYF.

V is TRBV5-6 and J is TRBJ1-2; 12 bases fit TRBD1. The junction had 14 bases not matched to a gene; V was cut back by 6 bases and J by 8 bases. The CDR3 totals 16 residues. The V gene's germline CDR1 is SGHDT and CDR2 YYEEEE. In nucleotides, the CDR3 is TGTGCCAGCAACACCCGAGGGGGACAGGGGGCGCCGGGCTACACCTTC. It specifies CASNTRGGQGAPGYTF.

In its sample, this clone was seen a few times. The rearrangement uses TRBV4-1 and TRBJ1-1; the D is unclear. V lost 1 base to trimming and J lost 4 bases, with 10 bases between them. The germline V gene has CDR1 MGHRA and CDR2 YSYEKL. The CDR3 covers 14 residues. The CDR3 coding sequence is TGCGCCAGCAGCCAAGTGCCGGGGAGCACTGAAGCTTTCTTT. The encoded protein is CASSQVPGSTEAFF.

V and J are TRBV19 and TRBJ2-7; no definite D call. The CDR3 is 14 amino acids. In germline, CDR1 is LNHDA, CDR2 SQIVND (reference sequence). The V gene lost 4 bases and the J gene lost 0 bases, with 10 bases spanning the gap. DNA of the CDR3: TGTGCCAGTAGTAGTGACTTTCCCTCCTACGAGCAGTACTTC. It codes for CASSSDFPSYEQYF. Looking up the rest from reference TRBV19 and TRBJ2-7 gives the full variable domain: DGGITQSPKYLFRKEGQNVTLSCEQNLNHDAMYWYRQDPGQGLRLIYYSQIVNDFQKGDIAEGYSVSREKKESFPLTVTSAQKNPTAFYLCASSSDFPSYEQYFGPGTRLTVT.

V and J are TRBV18 and TRBJ1-4, with 8 positions matching TRBD1. Trimming took 3 bases from V and 4 from J; bases not matched to a gene: 13. Per germline, CDR1 KGHSH and CDR2 LQKENI. The CDR3 totals 18 residues. CDR3 protein: CASSPTQGARGLNEKLFF. For the CDR3, the DNA is TGTGCCAGCTCACCGACCCAGGGGGCGAGGGGCCTTAATGAAAAACTGTTTTTT.

V and J are TRBV6-5 and TRBJ1-1; 7 bases agree with TRBD1. Germline CDR1 reads MNHEY; CDR2 reads SVGAGI. V was pared by 7 bases and J by 10 bases, with 9 bases of the junction left unmatched. This CDR3 spans 12 amino acids. The CDR3 loop is CASKPGPGGAFF. The CDR3 DNA sequence: TGTGCCAGCAAACCCGGCCCAGGGGGAGCTTTCTTT.

The chain employs TRBV19 and TRBJ2-5, with 10 bases matching TRBD1. With 7 bases clipped from V and 5 bases from J, the junction kept 7 bases outside the gene matches. Germline V lookup: CDR1 LNHDA, CDR2 SQIVND (reference sequence). The CDR3 totals 14 residues. The CDR3: CASNPGQGHETQYF. CDR3 nucleotides: TGTGCCAGTAATCCGGGACAGGGGCACGAGACCCAGTACTTC.

The chain joins TRBV5-6 to TRBJ1-5; no reliable D call. V dropped 3 bases and J dropped 1 base, with 11 bases sitting between them. Per germline, CDR1 SGHDT and CDR2 YYEEEE. This CDR3 spans 15 amino acids. The CDR3 here is CASSSTGGSNQPQHF. The DNA of the CDR3 is TGTGCCAGCAGCTCGACTGGAGGGAGCAATCAGCCCCAGCATTTT.

In this sample, this clone turned up a few times. The chain links TRBV6-1 to TRBJ1-2, with D possibly TRBD1 on 6 matching bases. Trimming cost V 1 base and J 0 bases, with 6 bases left between them. Germline CDR1 reads MNHNS; CDR2 reads SASEGT. The CDR3 extends over 14 amino acids. The CDR3 region has the DNA TGTGCCAGCAGTGAAGGGACAGCTAACTATGGCTACACCTTC. It specifies CASSEGTANYGYTF.

The V gene is TRBV4-3, the J gene TRBJ2-7; a weak D match, TRBD2 (7 bases). Germline CDR1 reads LGHNA; CDR2 reads YSLEER. V was trimmed by 0 bases and J by 4 bases, leaving 16 bases between them. The CDR3 loop spans 16 amino acids. CDR3 in DNA: TGCGCCAGCAGCCAAGATAGGGCGGGGGCTAGTTACGAGCAGTACTTC. The encoded protein is CASSQDRAGASYEQYF.

This chain connects TRBV13 to TRBJ1-2, with TRBD1 identical over 8 bases. Looked up from germline, CDR1 is PRHDT and CDR2 is FYEKMQ (reference sequence). The junction had 9 bases not matched to a gene; V was cut back by 0 bases and J by 6 bases. The CDR3 runs 16 residues. For the CDR3, the DNA is TGTGCCAGCAGCTTAGGTGTCAGGGGGCTATTCGATGGCTACACCTTC. It specifies CASSLGVRGLFDGYTF.

The chain is built from TRBV6-2 or TRBV6-3 and TRBJ2-1, with 15 bases matching TRBD2. In germline, CDR1 is MNHEY, CDR2 SVGEGT. V lost 5 bases to trimming and J lost 7 bases; unmatched junction nucleotides: 3. The CDR3 is 15 residues long. This CDR3 is CASSEGLAGGNEQFF. The CDR3, as DNA: TGTGCCAGCAGTGAGGGACTAGCGGGGGGTAATGAGCAGTTCTTC.

The V call is TRBV7-9, the J call TRBJ1-1; D is undetermined. Germline V gene sequence: CDR1 SEHNR, CDR2 FQNEAQ (reference sequence). Trimming took off 5 bases at V and 1 base at J, with 8 bases between the two ends. This CDR3 spans 13 amino acids. CDR3 sequence reads: CASSNKKNTEAFF. For the CDR3, the DNA is TGTGCCAGCAGCAATAAAAAGAACACTGAAGCTTTCTTT.

CDR3 amino acids: CASSFRGQSNSPLHF. CDR3 DNA: TGTGCCAGCAGCTTCAGGGGGCAAAGTAATTCACCCCTCCACTTT. The J gene is TRBJ1-6, the V gene TRBV7-2, with 8 positions matching TRBD1. CDR1 is SGHTA, CDR2 FQGNSA, per germline. This CDR3 comprises 15 residues. V gave up 3 bases and J gave up 6 bases; unmatched junction bases: 4.

The rearrangement joins TRBV18 to TRBJ1-1, with 7 bases identical to TRBD1. The CDR3 runs to 17 residues. V was pared by 2 bases and J by 3 bases, with 12 bases of the junction left unmatched. Germline loops: CDR1 KGHSH, CDR2 LQKENI. CDR3 DNA sequence: TGTGCCAGCTCACCATCTCAGGGGGATCCCGGGGACACTGAAGCTTTCTTT. Encoded protein: CASSPSQGDPGDTEAFF.

The gene calls are TRBV3-1 (or the pseudogene TRBV3-2) and TRBJ2-2; possibly TRBD2 for D (6 bases). With 5 bases removed from V and 6 bases from J, the gap between germline ends came to 22 bases. The CDR3 totals 17 residues. Germline-derived CDR1 and CDR2 are LGHDT and YNNKEL (reference sequence). In nucleotides, the CDR3 is TGTGCCAGCAGCGTAACTACAAGGGAGGTTTTTGCCGGGGAGCTGTTTTTT. Protein: CASSVTTREVFAGELFF.

This clone was picked up one time. The chain carries TRBV5-1 and TRBJ1-2; D remains ambiguous. The V and J ends lost 2 bases and 10 bases respectively, with 12 bases between them. Germline V lookup: CDR1 SGHRS, CDR2 YFSETQ. The CDR3 runs 12 residues. CDR3 bases: TGCGCCAGCAGCTTATGGCCGGGTGACTACACCTTC. Translation: CASSLWPGDYTF.

The genes are TRBV27 and TRBJ2-2; D possibly corresponds to TRBD2 (6 bases). Trimming pared 1 base from V and 8 bases from J, leaving 11 bases between. This CDR3 contains 14 residues. From germline, CDR1 is MNHEY and CDR2 SMNVEV (reference sequence). The CDR3 coding sequence is TGTGCCAGCAGTTTATTCGGGGGAGGAGGGGAGCTGTTTTTT. This codes for CASSLFGGGGELFF.

The chain uses TRBV6-5 and TRBJ1-3, with 8 bases lining up with TRBD1. This CDR3 comprises 16 residues. V lost 1 base and J lost 8; bases outside the gene matches: 10. CDR1 and CDR2 (germline): MNHEY, SVGAGI. The CDR3 bases are TGTGCCAGCAGTTACTTGGGACAGGACCCCGGAGACACCATATATTTT. Encoded protein: CASSYLGQDPGDTIYF.

The V gene is TRBV19, the J gene TRBJ1-2; tentatively, D is TRBD1 (6 bases). The CDR3 has 15 residues. Between the trimmed V and J ends, which lost 10 bases and 8 bases, there was a span of 26 bases. Looked up from germline, CDR1 is LNHDA and CDR2 is SQIVND (reference sequence). CDR3: CANTGGPKSDLGYTF. CDR3 nucleotide sequence: TGTGCCAATACCGGGGGGCCTAAGTCAGACCTCGGCTACACCTTC.

This chain links TRBV12-3 or TRBV12-4 with TRBJ2-1; D might be TRBD2 (6 bases). Trimming pared 2 bases from V and 5 bases from J, leaving 7 bases between. The CDR3 length is 13 residues. The CDR3 is CASSLLANNEQFF. The CDR3 coding sequence is TGTGCCAGCAGTTTACTAGCGAACAATGAGCAGTTCTTC.